Presented here are 6 T cell receptor beta chains from one specimen sequenced in a study of blood T cell repertoires in COVID-19. This table comes from immunoSEQ multiplex PCR, and its TCRdb copy is limited to in-frame clones, with some not included. The table records 350,000 to 550,000 clones, roughly nine tenths of them present only once. Sequencing used PBMCs or T cells enriched from blood (not recorded which). The receptors shown here come from a woman under 30 with acute COVID-19.

This chain uses TRBV2 with TRBJ2-7; TRBD1 is a possible D gene (7 bases). V was pared by 2 bases and J by 4 bases, with 15 bases between. CDR1 is SNHLY and CDR2 is FYNNEI in the germline V gene. The CDR3 contains 15 residues. DNA for the CDR3: TGTGCCAGCAGTGAACAGGGGGGCAAGCGGTACGAGCAGTACTTC. Encoded protein: CASSEQGGKRYEQYF.

The chain has TRBV2 and TRBJ1-6; 8 bases match TRBD1. Per the germline V gene, CDR1 is SNHLY and CDR2 is FYNNEI. V lost 8 bases, J lost 9 bases, and 12 bases stayed unmatched. This CDR3 has 15 residues. The CDR3 region has the DNA TGTGCCAGCGGAATGGACAGGGAGGGAGGTTCACCCCTCCACTTT. Residues: CASGMDREGGSPLHF.

The chain has TRBV19 and TRBJ1-6; 7 nucleotides align to TRBD1. This CDR3 spans 16 amino acids. CDR1 and CDR2 from the germline V gene are LNHDA and SQIVND (reference sequence). With 7 bases clipped from V and 6 bases from J, the junction kept 12 bases outside the gene matches. Here the CDR3 DNA reads TGTGCCAGTAAAAACCCGACAGGGTTTGGTAATTCACCCCTCCACTTT. Amino acid sequence: CASKNPTGFGNSPLHF.

The chain links TRBV6-1 to TRBJ2-1; TRBD1 matches 8 bases. Germline V CDR1 and CDR2: MNHNS, SASEGT. This CDR3 comprises 16 residues. Unmatched junction bases numbered 5, after V lost 2 bases and J lost 2 bases. The CDR3 here is CASSEPDRGPYNEQFF. The CDR3 DNA reads TGTGCCAGCAGTGAACCAGACAGGGGCCCCTACAATGAGCAGTTCTTC.

This rearrangement joins TRBV25-1 to TRBJ2-5; tentatively, D is TRBD2 (6 bases). Trimming removed 5 bases from V and 4 bases from J, with 11 bases in between. CDR3 length: 13 residues. Germline CDR1 MGHDK, CDR2 SYGVNS. DNA of the CDR3: TGTGCCAGCAGTCCTGCGGGGCGAGAGACCCAGTACTTC. Translated: CASSPAGRETQYF.

The chain links TRBV7-8 to TRBJ2-2; possibly TRBD1 for D (5 bases). V was trimmed by 1 base and J by 4 bases, leaving 13 bases between them. The CDR3 contains 16 residues. Looked up from germline, CDR1 is SGHVS and CDR2 is FQNEAQ. Here the CDR3 reads CASSLEGPFLTGELFF. The CDR3 nucleotides read TGTGCCAGCAGCTTAGAGGGGCCTTTCCTCACCGGGGAGCTGTTTTTT.